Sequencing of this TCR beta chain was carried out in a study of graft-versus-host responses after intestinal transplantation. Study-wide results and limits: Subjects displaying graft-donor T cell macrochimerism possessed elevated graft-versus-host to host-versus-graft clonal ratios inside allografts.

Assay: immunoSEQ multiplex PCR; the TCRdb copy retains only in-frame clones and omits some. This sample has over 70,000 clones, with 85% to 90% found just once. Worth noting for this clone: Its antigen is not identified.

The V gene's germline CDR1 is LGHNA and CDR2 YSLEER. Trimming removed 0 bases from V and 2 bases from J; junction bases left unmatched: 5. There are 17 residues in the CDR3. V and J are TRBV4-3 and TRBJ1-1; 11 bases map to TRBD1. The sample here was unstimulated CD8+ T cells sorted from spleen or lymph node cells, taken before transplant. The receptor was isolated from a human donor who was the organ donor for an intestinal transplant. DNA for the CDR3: TGCGCCAGCAGCCAAGATCGGACAGGGGGCGCAAACACTGAAGCTTTCTTT. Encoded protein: CASSQDRTGGANTEAFF.